Listed below are T cell receptor beta chains from one sample, sequenced in a study of lymphopenia after photon versus proton radiotherapy. Assay used: immunoSEQ multiplex PCR; TCRdb lists only in-frame clones, some missing. The data contain approximately 91,000 clones, about four fifths of them singletons. Sequencing was performed on peripheral blood, taken from a patient treated with proton-based radiotherapy. Receptors originate from a man aged 60-69 years with pancreatic cancer. CDR3s include the opening cysteine and the closing phenylalanine or tryptophan. The order of the fields is clone size, D gene, J gene, V gene, CDR3 DNA, CDR3 protein. A D gene is named only where the DNA matches it firmly. The size entry is marked missing in some rows and otherwise reads once, few, many or a size class.

abundance: NA; d_gene: TRBD1; j_gene: TRBJ1-2; v_gene: TRBV27; CDR3nt: TGTGCCAGTCGGACAGGGGCAGGTTGGGGGGACTATGGCTACACCTTC; CDR3aa: CASRTGAGWGDYGYTF
abundance: NA; d_gene: TRBD1; j_gene: TRBJ1-3; v_gene: TRBV28; CDR3nt: TGTGCCAGCAGTTTAGGACAGGGGTTGGACACCATATATTTT; CDR3aa: CASSLGQGLDTIYF
abundance: NA; d_gene: NA; j_gene: TRBJ2-7; v_gene: TRBV7-9; CDR3nt: TGTGCCAGCAGACCACCGGGCTCCTACGAGCAGTACTTC; CDR3aa: CASRPPGSYEQYF
abundance: NA; d_gene: NA; j_gene: TRBJ1-2; v_gene: TRBV14; CDR3nt: TGTGCCAGCAGCCAAAGGTCAGCAGGCAACTATGGCTACACCTTC; CDR3aa: CASSQRSAGNYGYTF
abundance: NA; d_gene: TRBD1; j_gene: TRBJ1-2; v_gene: TRBV5-4; CDR3nt: TGTGCCAGCAGCTCATGGGACAGGTCAAAATGGGGCTACACCTTC; CDR3aa: CASSSWDRSKWGYTF
abundance: NA; d_gene: NA; j_gene: TRBJ1-1; v_gene: TRBV28; CDR3nt: TGTGCCAGCAAGGTGTTGAACACTGAAGCTTTCTTT; CDR3aa: CASKVLNTEAFF
abundance: NA; d_gene: TRBD2; j_gene: TRBJ2-7; v_gene: TRBV18; CDR3nt: TGTGCCAGCTCACCACAAAGCGGGAGTGTCTACGAGCAGTACTTC; CDR3aa: CASSPQSGSVYEQYF
abundance: few; d_gene: NA; j_gene: TRBJ1-2; v_gene: TRBV29-1; CDR3nt: TGCAGCGTTGACAGGGACTATGGCTACACCTTC; CDR3aa: CSVDRDYGYTF
abundance: NA; d_gene: NA; j_gene: TRBJ2-2; v_gene: TRBV28; CDR3nt: TGTGCCAGCAGTTTACCAAAGCCGACTAGACTTTACACCGGGGAGCTGTTTTTT; CDR3aa: CASSLPKPTRLYTGELFF
abundance: NA; d_gene: NA; j_gene: TRBJ2-7; v_gene: TRBV5-5; CDR3nt: TGTGCCAGCAGCTTGGGGGGGACGGTTCTCTACGAGCAGTACTTC; CDR3aa: CASSLGGTVLYEQYF
abundance: NA; d_gene: NA; j_gene: TRBJ1-2; v_gene: TRBV13; CDR3nt: TGTGCCAGCAGCTTGTTCGGGGCCAACTATGGCTACACCTTC; CDR3aa: CASSLFGANYGYTF
abundance: NA; d_gene: NA; j_gene: TRBJ1-5; v_gene: TRBV5-1; CDR3nt: TGCGCCAGCAGCCCAAGGGGGGACCAGCCCCAGCATTTT; CDR3aa: CASSPRGDQPQHF
abundance: NA; d_gene: TRBD2; j_gene: TRBJ2-1; v_gene: TRBV2; CDR3nt: TGTGCCAGCAGTGAATTAGCGGGAGTGAGGAATGAGCAGTTCTTC; CDR3aa: CASSELAGVRNEQFF
abundance: NA; d_gene: TRBD1; j_gene: TRBJ1-6; v_gene: TRBV28; CDR3nt: TGTGCCAGCAGGCGGACAGGGGGGAATTCACCCCTCCACTTT; CDR3aa: CASRRTGGNSPLHF
abundance: NA; d_gene: TRBD1; j_gene: TRBJ1-1; v_gene: TRBV13; CDR3nt: TGTGCCAGCAGCTCACGGACAGGGGAGAACACTGAAGCTTTCTTT; CDR3aa: CASSSRTGENTEAFF
abundance: NA; d_gene: NA; j_gene: TRBJ2-1; v_gene: TRBV27; CDR3nt: TGTGCCAGCTTGCCGGCAGGGGTTTACAATGAGCAGTTCTTC; CDR3aa: CASLPAGVYNEQFF
abundance: many; d_gene: NA; j_gene: TRBJ1-2; v_gene: TRBV15; CDR3nt: TGTGCCACCAGCCTGGGGGGGGAGGGCCACTATGGCTACACCTTC; CDR3aa: CATSLGGEGHYGYTF